This record looks at one T cell receptor beta chain sequence and its context. Since the CDR3 does not end with the conserved phenylalanine or tryptophan, this likely comes from a read error. The limits of the CDR3 on the DNA are not certain, so only TCRdb's listed CDR3 is given. The length of the CDR3 is 14 amino acids, counting both ends. In germline, CDR1 is MNHEY, CDR2 SMNVEV (reference sequence). The source of the sample is a study of cytomegalovirus exposure and HLA in healthy donors. Sequenced by immunoSEQ multiplex PCR; TCRdb stores in-frame clones only, minus some. Among under 300,000 clones, approximately 86% were seen once, and the ten largest hold 1% to 1.5%.

The clonotype originates from a young woman in good health and CMV-seropositive. The genes are TRBV27 and TRBJ1-1; the listed D gene, TRBD1, was not tested against the DNA. The sequenced sample consisted of PBMCs. CDR3 amino acids: CASSLSKGRGDPKA.